The source of this T cell receptor beta chain is a study of blood T cell repertoires in COVID-19. Study-wide background: Collection of acute and convalescent COVID-19 samples took place in the United States, Italy and Spain.

In the authors' workflow: For nucleated cells, counts were estimated from reference gene primer amplification. The protocol was immunoSEQ multiplex PCR, while the TCRdb copy is restricted to in-frame clones and leaves out a portion. Clonal size and the V and J genes are those of that table, whereas D and trimming came from the DNA. This sample has about 100,000 clones, with about 91% found just once. Trimming removed 1 base from V and 1 base from J, with 13 bases in between. Germline lookup yields CDR1 MGHRA and CDR2 YSYEKL. The CDR3 runs to 16 residues. The V gene is TRBV4-1, the J gene TRBJ1-1; D is unresolved. This TCR came from a human donor in a cohort sampled during active COVID-19. The sample consisted of peripheral blood. The CDR3: CASSQGWVERNTEAFF. The DNA of the CDR3 is TGCGCCAGCAGCCAAGGGTGGGTGGAGAGGAACACTGAAGCTTTCTTT.